This T cell receptor (beta chain) is from a study of T cells in Graves' hyperthyroidism and ophthalmopathy. Study at large: Before treatment of any kind, peripheral blood was taken at initial diagnosis. Points from the study as a whole: Before onset, by a median of 6.5 months, the model predicted ophthalmopathy. Clonotypes that were expanded in thyroid above 0.001 mostly appeared in blood too.

The germline V gene encodes CDR1 SNHLY and CDR2 FYNNEI. V gave up 8 bases and J gave up 10 bases, with 18 bases separating them. The CDR3 is 13 residues long. Amplification of TCR beta CDR3 regions used RNA as the template. An initial round of RT-PCR targeting the TCR CDR3 relied on the HTBI primer set. TCRdb itself ran the multiplex PCR reads through MiXCR, one entry per CDR3 protein. Of 450,000 to 600,000 distinct CDR3 sequences in the sample, about 20% were seen once. A note on this clonotype: The antigen is unknown.

Specimen: blood. The V gene is TRBV2, the J gene TRBJ2-1; D ambiguous. This clonotype was obtained from a man aged 40-50 years with Graves' ophthalmopathy. CDR3 loop: CASGLGNTGEQFF. The DNA of the CDR3 is TGTGCCAGCGGCCTAGGGAACACCGGGGAGCAGTTCTTC. Full variable domain (missing parts from reference TRBV2 and TRBJ2-1): EPEVTQTPSHQVTQMGQEVILRCVPISNHLYFYWYRQILGQKVEFLVSFYNNEISEKSEIFDDQFSVERPDGSNFTLKIRSTKLEDSAMYFCASGLGNTGEQFFGPGTRLTVL.